This T cell receptor beta chain was documented in a study of shared clonotypes between healthy human individuals. From germline, CDR1 is ENHRY and CDR2 SYGVKD. Losses at the gene ends were 10 bases for V and 4 bases for J; bases not matched to a gene: 0. The CDR3 runs to 12 residues. Deep was the level used in running the assay. It was across several immunoSEQ plates that each subset's genomic DNA was evenly split. TCRdb's table, derived via immunoSEQ multiplex PCR, lists solely in-frame clones and lacks some. The table lists about 460,000 clones, 75% to 80% of them singletons. The clonotype was recovered from a woman aged 40 to 49 in good health. Some clones in this sample may be carry-over from other donors' samples. The V and J genes are TRBV10-3 and TRBJ2-3; 12 bases are a match to TRBD2. Sequenced material: PBMCs. CDR3 amino acids: CATSGRADTQYF. The CDR3 DNA follows: TGTGCCACTAGCGGGAGGGCAGATACGCAGTATTTT.